This note documents a single T cell receptor beta chain sequence. Its antigen remains unidentified. The sample comes from a study of T cells in tumors after PD-1 blockade. Whole-study results and caveats: Blood contained about 42% of the tumor's TCR clonotypes.

V was cut by 1 base and J by 1 base, with 7 bases left in between. The CDR3 loop spans 14 amino acids. Germline V gene lookup returns CDR1 MNHEY and CDR2 SVGEGT. Sequenced by immunoSEQ multiplex PCR; TCRdb stores in-frame clones only, minus some. The table includes fewer than 35,000 clones, roughly 73% detected once. This material consisted of PBMCs, taken before anti-PD-1 treatment. V usage is TRBV6-2 or TRBV6-3 and J usage is TRBJ1-1; D is unresolved. The receptor comes from a human donor with basal cell carcinoma. The CDR3 protein is CASSYWEGNTEAFF. DNA for the CDR3: TGTGCCAGCAGTTACTGGGAGGGGAACACTGAAGCTTTCTTT.